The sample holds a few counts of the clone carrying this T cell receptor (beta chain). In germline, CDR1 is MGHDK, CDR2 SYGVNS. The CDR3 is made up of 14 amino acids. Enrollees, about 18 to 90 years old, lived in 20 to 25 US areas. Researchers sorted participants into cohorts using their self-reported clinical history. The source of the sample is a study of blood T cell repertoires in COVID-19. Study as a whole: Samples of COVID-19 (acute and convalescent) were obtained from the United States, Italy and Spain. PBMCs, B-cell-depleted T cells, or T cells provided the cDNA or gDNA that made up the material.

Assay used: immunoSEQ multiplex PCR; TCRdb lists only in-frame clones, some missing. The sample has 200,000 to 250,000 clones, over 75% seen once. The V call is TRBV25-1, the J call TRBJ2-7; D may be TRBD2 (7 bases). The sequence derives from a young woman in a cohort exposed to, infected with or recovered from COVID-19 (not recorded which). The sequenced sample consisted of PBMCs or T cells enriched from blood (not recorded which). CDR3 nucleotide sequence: TGTGCTGTGGGAGGGGGACCTTACTCCTACGAGCAGTACTTC. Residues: CAVGGGPYSYEQYF.